A single sample is the source of the 6 T cell receptor beta chains below, sequenced in a study of CD8+ T cells in alopecia areata (dated by TCRdb to 2016 to 2018). The library was obtained by the immunoSEQ multiplex PCR assay. RNA was extracted from all samples and reverse transcribed into cDNA as template for TCR sequencing. What TCRdb holds here is the immuneACCESS table cut down to in-frame rearrangements. Part of the clones is not present; checked against another copy, under half of the missing clones reflect an unresolved V gene, and the others are unexplained. This sample holds roughly 110,000 clones; around 50% were observed only once. Over 9% of the sample comes from the top ten. Explained via the paper, the time point label denotes: less than 30 weeks on oral tofacitinib. Read against the paper, the sample's treatment or condition label means: oral pan-JAK inhibitor, 5-10 mg twice daily.

The sample in question was CD8+ T cells sorted from blood, obtained at week 24, from a patient treated with tofacitinib. Receptors were obtained from a human donor with alopecia areata.

This clone appeared a few times. V is TRBV29-1 and J is TRBJ2-2, with 7 positions matching TRBD2. The CDR3 loop spans 13 amino acids. Germline V lookup: CDR1 SQVTM, CDR2 ANQGSEA. The trim removed 3 bases at V and 3 bases at J, leaving 1 base unmatched. In DNA, the CDR3 is TGCAGCGTTGAGCTAGCGGACACCGGGGAGCTGTTTTTT. Amino acids: CSVELADTGELFF.

The chain carries TRBV28 and TRBJ2-2; perhaps TRBD2 as D (5 bases). Trimming cost V 2 bases and J 1 base, with 5 bases left between them. Germline CDR1 MDHEN, CDR2 SYDVKM. The CDR3 consists of 14 residues. CDR3 amino acids: CASSLGGNTGELFF. The DNA of the CDR3 is TGTGCCAGCAGTTTAGGAGGGAACACCGGGGAGCTGTTTTTT.

J is TRBJ2-2 and V is TRBV7-6; 10 positions match TRBD1. The CDR3 is 16 amino acids. Per the germline V gene, CDR1 is SGHVS and CDR2 is FNYEAQ. Trimming at V came to 1 base and at J to 4 bases, leaving 3 bases not matched to a gene. For the CDR3, the DNA is TGTGCCAGCAGCTTAGACGGGACAGGGGTCACCGGGGAGCTGTTTTTT. It yields the protein CASSLDGTGVTGELFF.

In its sample, this clone was seen a few times. The chain couples TRBV7-8 to TRBJ2-3; D is unresolved. Trimming shortened V by 5 bases and J by 1 base, and 10 bases separated the two germline ends. Looked up from germline, CDR1 is SGHVS and CDR2 is FQNEAQ. The CDR3 loop spans 14 amino acids. CDR3 region: CASSPSRGTDTQYF. In DNA, the CDR3 is TGTGCCAGCAGCCCCTCAAGGGGCACAGATACGCAGTATTTT.

The chain recombines TRBV5-4 with TRBJ1-3; D is perhaps TRBD1 (6 bases). The CDR3 sequence is 17 residues long. Per germline, CDR1 SGHNT and CDR2 YYREEE (reference sequence). V was pared by 0 bases and J by 0 bases, with 13 bases between. Here the CDR3 DNA reads TGTGCCAGCAGCTTGGACCGGGACACCAACTCTGGAAACACCATATATTTT. Translated: CASSLDRDTNSGNTIYF.

The J gene is TRBJ1-3, the V gene TRBV5-1, with D unclear. The length of the CDR3 is 16 residues. Trimming took 3 bases from V and 0 from J, leaving 13 bases between them. Looked up from germline, CDR1 is SGHRS and CDR2 is YFSETQ. The CDR3 sequence is CASSSPLGGSGNTIYF. CDR3 nucleotide sequence: TGCGCCAGCAGCTCCCCGTTGGGCGGCTCTGGAAACACCATATATTTT. Full variable domain (outside the CDR3, taken from reference TRBV5-1 and TRBJ1-3): KAGVTQTPRYLIKTRGQQVTLSCSPISGHRSVSWYQQTPGQGLQFLFEYFSETQRNKGNFPGRFSGRQFSNSRSEMNVSTLELGDSALYLCASSSPLGGSGNTIYFGEGSWLTVV.